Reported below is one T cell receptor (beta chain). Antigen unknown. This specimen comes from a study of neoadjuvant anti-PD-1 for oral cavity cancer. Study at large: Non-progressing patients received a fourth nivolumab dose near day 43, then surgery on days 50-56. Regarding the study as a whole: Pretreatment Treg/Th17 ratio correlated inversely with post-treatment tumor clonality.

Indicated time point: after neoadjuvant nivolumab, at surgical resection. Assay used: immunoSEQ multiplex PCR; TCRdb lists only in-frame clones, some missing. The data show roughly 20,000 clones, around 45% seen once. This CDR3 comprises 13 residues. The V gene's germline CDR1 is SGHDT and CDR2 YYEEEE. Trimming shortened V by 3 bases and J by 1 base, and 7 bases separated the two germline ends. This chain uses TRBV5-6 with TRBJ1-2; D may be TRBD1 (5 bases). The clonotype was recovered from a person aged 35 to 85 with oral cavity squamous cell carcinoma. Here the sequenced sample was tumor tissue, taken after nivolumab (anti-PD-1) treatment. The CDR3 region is CASSSGINYGYTF. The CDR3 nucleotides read TGTGCCAGCAGCTCAGGGATTAACTATGGCTACACCTTC.